This TCR beta chain was profiled in a study of T cell responses to AZD1222 COVID-19 vaccine. Study-level results: Regions 160-218 and 743-854 held dominance among vaccine-associated CD4 TCRs, which spanned spike.

This table comes from immunoSEQ multiplex PCR, and its TCRdb copy is limited to in-frame clones, with some not included. Of some 80,000 clones in the sample, 86% were seen once. Comments on this clone: The antigen is unknown.

The sample here was peripheral blood, taken on day 0 of AZD1222 vaccination. The receptor's source is an adult in good health.

CDR3 amino acids: CASNGDGNTIYF. The CDR3 DNA follows: TGTGCCAGCAATGGGGACGGAAACACCATATATTTT. V is TRBV28 and J is TRBJ1-3; a weak D match, TRBD1 (5 bases). Germline V gives CDR1 MDHEN, CDR2 SYDVKM. The V gene lost 7 bases and the J gene lost 4 bases, with 8 bases spanning the gap. CDR3 length: 12 amino acids.